This T cell receptor beta chain was found in a study of CD8+ T cells in alopecia areata. Study summary: Treatment of the treated patients consisted of oral tofacitinib, 5 to 10 mg twice daily. Study conclusions and caveats: Researchers report lesional scalp, most notably alopecia totalis/universalis, outstripped normal scalp in clonality.

The length of the CDR3 is 14 residues. Looked up from germline, CDR1 is SGHNT and CDR2 is YYREEE (reference sequence). V was cut by 1 base and J by 7 bases, with 12 bases left in between. Isolated RNA was reverse transcribed into cDNA used as the sequencing template. TCRdb's table, derived via immunoSEQ multiplex PCR, lists solely in-frame clones and lacks some. The sample holds 140,000 to 150,000 clones, 40% to 50% seen once. For this clone: Its antigen remains unknown.

The V call is TRBV5-4, the J call TRBJ2-1, with D possibly being TRBD2 (6 bases). This clonotype originated in a human donor with alopecia areata. Sequenced sample: CD4+ T cells sorted from blood. The CDR3 DNA reads as TGTGCCAGCAGCTTGAGACTAGTCGAGAATGAGCAGTTCTTC. This translates into CASSLRLVENEQFF.